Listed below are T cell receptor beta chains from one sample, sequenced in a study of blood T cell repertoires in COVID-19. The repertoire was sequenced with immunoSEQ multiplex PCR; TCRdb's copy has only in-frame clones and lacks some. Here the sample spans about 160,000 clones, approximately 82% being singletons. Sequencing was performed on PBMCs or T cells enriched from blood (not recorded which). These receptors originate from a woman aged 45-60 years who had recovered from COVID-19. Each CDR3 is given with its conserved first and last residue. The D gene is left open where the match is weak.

CASRRQSSGNTIYF	TRBJ1-3	TRBV19	NA
CASSGRTGMGNTEAFF	TRBJ1-1	TRBV5-1	NA
CASSFTGAYGYTF	TRBJ1-2	TRBV5-1	TRBD1
CASSQGALRGGGYTF	TRBJ1-2	TRBV4-2	NA
CASSRWLLREATEAFF	TRBJ1-1	TRBV27	NA
CASSPTGQGNSPLHF	TRBJ1-6	TRBV18	NA
CATAAGFEKLFF	TRBJ1-4	TRBV12-3/TRBV12-4	NA
CAISTEGMNTEAFF	TRBJ1-1	TRBV10-3	NA
CASSLTGTSTEAFF	TRBJ1-1	TRBV7-3	TRBD1
CASSLVAGQEGGYTF	TRBJ1-2	TRBV5-1	NA
CASKGYETQYF	TRBJ2-5	TRBV25-1	NA
CASSSQLNTEAFF	TRBJ1-1	TRBV11-2	NA
CASSFQDRGRQPQHF	TRBJ1-5	TRBV19	TRBD1
CAWKNSGGYTF	TRBJ1-2	TRBV30	NA
CASSQGSETQYF	TRBJ2-5	TRBV18	NA
CASSPDRGLAEAFF	TRBJ1-1	TRBV4-3	TRBD1
CAWTAQGTSANYGYTF	TRBJ1-2	TRBV30	TRBD1
CASSPETGERNTEAFF	TRBJ1-1	TRBV6-2/TRBV6-3	NA
CAIRKDSYGYTF	TRBJ1-2	TRBV10-3	NA
CAWSRVRDQPQHF	TRBJ1-5	TRBV30	NA
CASTPHPAGGQETQYF	TRBJ2-5	TRBV9	TRBD2
CASSERAGLDEQFF	TRBJ2-1	TRBV10-1	NA
CASLMGYANYGYTF	TRBJ1-2	TRBV2	NA
CASSQGQGRYEQFF	TRBJ2-1	TRBV4-3	TRBD1
CASSPLADLTDTQYF	TRBJ2-3	TRBV4-1	TRBD2
CASSPISTSGGREFF	TRBJ2-1	TRBV5-1	TRBD2
CASGTGTGLAEKLFF	TRBJ1-4	TRBV6-6	TRBD1
CASMGQGMNTEAFF	TRBJ1-1	TRBV2	TRBD1
CASSIGQENIQYF	TRBJ2-4	TRBV7-2	TRBD1
CASSYKGREDTQYF	TRBJ2-3	TRBV5-1	TRBD2
CASKTYGGVRDVLGYTF	TRBJ1-2	TRBV19	NA
CASSSQTDTQYF	TRBJ2-3	TRBV6-5	NA
CASSIWAGDSPLHF	TRBJ1-6	TRBV19	NA
CASSLAGDRSPLHF	TRBJ1-6	TRBV7-2	NA
CASSVSGGSNQETQYF	TRBJ2-5	TRBV7-3	TRBD2
CASSLEPTGNDGYTF	TRBJ1-2	TRBV5-1	NA
CASSSGRGGDSQREQFF	TRBJ2-1	TRBV11-3	TRBD2
CASSQSSERGGIGELFF	TRBJ2-2	TRBV7-2	TRBD2
CASSYQGDATEAFF	TRBJ1-1	TRBV5-1	TRBD1
CASSERREGPGNTIYF	TRBJ1-3	TRBV6-1	NA
CASSFPKETQYF	TRBJ2-5	TRBV11-3	NA
CASSTPDFGDYGYTF	TRBJ1-2	TRBV6-6	NA
CSAWGGTEAFF	TRBJ1-1	TRBV29-1	NA
CAWSAGGGKTIYF	TRBJ1-3	TRBV30	NA
CASSGKRQHMNTEAFF	TRBJ1-1	TRBV5-6	NA
CASSLQDRGYGYTF	TRBJ1-2	TRBV28	TRBD1
CASRPGGVSGWYETQYF	TRBJ2-5	TRBV19	NA